One and the same sample provided the 2 T cell receptor beta chains below, sequenced in a study of blood T cell repertoires in COVID-19. Method: immunoSEQ multiplex PCR; TCRdb's copy keeps in-frame clones and lacks some. The sample lists tens of thousands of clones, roughly 85% seen once, with 5% to 6% in the top ten. The specimen was peripheral blood. The receptors were gathered from a man in his fifties or sixties with acute or convalescent COVID-19.

The J gene is TRBJ1-2, the V gene TRBV19, with D possibly being TRBD1 (5 bases). Germline CDR1 is LNHDA and CDR2 is SQIVND (reference sequence). V was clipped by 1 base and J by 5 bases, with 14 bases between them. The CDR3 extends over 15 amino acids. CDR3 nucleotides: TGTGCCAGTAGTATAGTCCCGCGGGGACCATATGGCTACACCTTC. It specifies CASSIVPRGPYGYTF.

The chain joins TRBV4-3 to TRBJ1-1, with D possibly matching TRBD1 (6 bases). Germline values: CDR1 LGHNA, CDR2 YSLEER. The CDR3 contains 14 residues. V lost 0 bases and J 7 bases, leaving 12 bases between the germline ends. Here the CDR3 DNA reads TGCGCCAGCAGCCAAGATGCAGGGGAGGGTGAAGCTTTCTTT. Protein: CASSQDAGEGEAFF.